The rows below give T cell receptor beta chains drawn from one sample of a study of metastatic and nonmetastatic thyroid tumors. TCRdb re-clonotyped the PCR reads via MiXCR. This sample has approximately 20,000 clones, with around 40% found just once. Material: tumor tissue. These TCRs come from a female donor with papillary thyroid cancer or a benign thyroid nodule (not recorded which). Some clones in this sample may be carry-over from other donors' samples. The CDR3 runs from the conserved cysteine through the conserved F or W. A D gene is named only where the DNA matches it firmly. Size tells how often a clone was seen (once, few, many) or the class of an expanded clone, and some rows leave it out.

d_gene,j_gene,v_gene,abundance,CDR3aa,CDR3nt
NA,TRBJ2-5,TRBV6-1,few,CASSERDETQYF,TGTGCCAGCAGTGAGAGGGACGAGACCCAGTACTTC
NA,TRBJ2-2,TRBV9,NA,CASSGRTGGDTGELFF,TGTGCCAGCAGCGGGAGAACAGGGGGGGACACCGGGGAGCTGTTTTTT
NA,TRBJ2-7,TRBV20-1,NA,CSARPGGTPNEQYF,TGCAGTGCCAGGCCGGGGGGCACCCCCAACGAGCAGTACTTC
NA,TRBJ1-2,TRBV27,NA,CASSSLSTVYGYTF,TGTGCCAGCAGTTCACTCTCGACAGTATATGGCTACACCTTC
TRBD1,TRBJ2-7,TRBV28,few,CASSSPARDRSASYEQYF,TGTGCCAGCAGTTCCCCCGCCAGGGACAGGTCCGCGTCCTACGAGCAGTACTTC
TRBD1,TRBJ2-7,TRBV6-2/TRBV6-3,NA,CASSGRQGLHRFHEQYF,TGTGCCAGCAGTGGGCGACAGGGCCTACATCGGTTTCACGAGCAGTACTTC
TRBD1,TRBJ2-1,TRBV20-1,once,CSATTGFAYNEQFF,TGCAGTGCCACGACAGGGTTCGCCTACAATGAGCAGTTCTTC
NA,TRBJ2-7,TRBV7-6,NA,CASSLELGYEQYF,TGTGCCAGCAGCTTAGAGCTGGGCTACGAGCAGTACTTC
NA,TRBJ1-6,TRBV30,once,CAWSGDPAAIRSPLHF,TGTGCCTGGAGTGGAGACCCCGCGGCTATAAGATCACCCCTCCACTTT
NA,TRBJ1-1,TRBV2,few,CASSRNTEAFF,TGTGCCAGCAGTCGGAACACTGAAGCTTTCTTT
NA,TRBJ1-1,TRBV19,few,CASSIPGNTEAFF,TGTGCCAGTAGTATCCCCGGGAACACTGAAGCTTTCTTT
TRBD1,TRBJ1-5,TRBV2,few,CASSRDRGRQPQHF,TGTGCCAGCAGCCGGGACAGGGGGCGTCAGCCCCAGCATTTT
TRBD1,TRBJ1-2,TRBV6-1,few,CASRDRDRHFYGYTF,TGTGCCAGCAGGGACCGGGACAGGCACTTCTATGGCTACACCTTC
TRBD1,TRBJ2-1,TRBV5-8,NA,CASSNGQGIGDEQFF,TGTGCCAGCAGCAACGGACAGGGGATCGGCGATGAGCAGTTCTTC
NA,TRBJ1-6,TRBV19,few,CASSIRGDSPLHF,TGTGCCAGTAGTATTAGAGGTGATTCACCCCTCCACTTT
NA,TRBJ2-5,TRBV4-1,NA,CASSPARDGLSETQYF,TGCGCCAGCAGCCCAGCCCGGGACGGTCTCTCTGAGACCCAGTACTTC
NA,TRBJ2-7,TRBV20-1,NA,CSANRDSYKQYF,TGCAGTGCTAACAGGGACTCCTACAAGCAGTACTTC
TRBD1,TRBJ2-7,TRBV30,NA,CASDRGLSNEQYF,TGTGCCTCCGACAGGGGGCTAAGTAACGAGCAGTACTTT
TRBD2,TRBJ2-6,TRBV27,NA,CASSSPLAGRSGANVLTF,TGTGCCAGCAGTTCCCCGCTAGCGGGAAGGTCTGGGGCCAACGTCCTGACTTTC
NA,TRBJ2-7,TRBV5-1,NA,CASSSQGGAYEQYF,TGCGCCAGCAGCTCCCAGGGGGGGGCCTACGAGCAGTACTTC
NA,TRBJ1-1,TRBV6-2/TRBV6-3,many,CASSPYTELNTEAFF,TGTGCCAGCAGTCCTTACACGGAATTGAACACTGAAGCTTTCTTT
TRBD2,TRBJ2-2,TRBV30,NA,CAWRAGANTGELFF,TGTGCCTGGAGGGCGGGGGCGAACACCGGGGAGCTGTTTTTT
TRBD1,TRBJ2-7,TRBV6-2/TRBV6-3,NA,CASSYGTGPYEQYF,TGTGCCAGCAGTTACGGGACAGGGCCCTACGAGCAGTACTTC
NA,TRBJ2-7,TRBV11-3,NA,CASSLAGNSYEQYF,TGTGCCAGCAGCTTAGCTGGGAACTCCTACGAGCAGTACTTC
NA,TRBJ2-5,TRBV11-1,NA,CASSPPVLKKEYF,TGTGCCAGCAGCCCACCGGTACTCAAAAAGGAGTACTTC
NA,TRBJ1-1,TRBV15,NA,CATSRVVGTEAFF,TGTGCCACCAGCAGAGTCGTCGGTACTGAAGCTTTCTTT
NA,TRBJ2-3,TRBV15,few,CATSRDVWDTDTQYF,TGTGCCACCAGCAGAGATGTGTGGGACACAGATACGCAGTATTTT
TRBD2,TRBJ2-7,TRBV20-1,NA,CSAITSGSSYEQYF,TGCAGTGCTATAACTAGCGGAAGCTCCTACGAGCAGTACTTC
NA,TRBJ2-5,TRBV20-1,NA,CSGTPGVETQYF,TGCAGCGGGACGCCCGGCGTGGAGACCCAGTACTTC
TRBD1,TRBJ1-6,TRBV12-3/TRBV12-4,few,CASSSHRDSSPLHF,TGTGCCAGCAGTTCCCACAGGGACAGTTCACCCCTCCACTTT
NA,TRBJ1-5,TRBV6-4,NA,CASSFSDQPQHF,TGTGCCAGCAGTTTCAGCGATCAGCCCCAGCATTTT
NA,TRBJ1-2,TRBV11-2,NA,CASSLDGEGRYGYTF,TGTGCCAGCAGCTTAGATGGGGAGGGTCGCTATGGCTACACCTTC
TRBD1,TRBJ1-2,TRBV28,few,CASSSGQGDGYTF,TGTGCCAGCAGTTCCGGACAGGGGGATGGCTACACCTTC
NA,TRBJ1-5,TRBV27,NA,CASRPRPLDSNQPQHF,TGTGCCAGCAGGCCAAGACCGCTCGATAGCAATCAGCCCCAGCATTTT
NA,TRBJ1-1,TRBV6-1,few,CASSILGANTEAFF,TGTGCCAGCAGTATATTGGGGGCGAACACTGAAGCTTTCTTT
NA,TRBJ1-5,TRBV24-1,few,CATSTGNQPQHF,TGTGCCACCTCGACAGGCAATCAGCCCCAGCATTTT
NA,TRBJ2-5,TRBV6-1,NA,CASIFPGARETQYF,TGTGCCAGCATATTTCCTGGGGCTCGAGAGACCCAGTACTTC
NA,TRBJ1-2,TRBV7-2,few,CASSFSRGYGYGYTF,TGTGCCAGCAGCTTCTCCAGGGGCTATGGCTATGGCTACACCTTC